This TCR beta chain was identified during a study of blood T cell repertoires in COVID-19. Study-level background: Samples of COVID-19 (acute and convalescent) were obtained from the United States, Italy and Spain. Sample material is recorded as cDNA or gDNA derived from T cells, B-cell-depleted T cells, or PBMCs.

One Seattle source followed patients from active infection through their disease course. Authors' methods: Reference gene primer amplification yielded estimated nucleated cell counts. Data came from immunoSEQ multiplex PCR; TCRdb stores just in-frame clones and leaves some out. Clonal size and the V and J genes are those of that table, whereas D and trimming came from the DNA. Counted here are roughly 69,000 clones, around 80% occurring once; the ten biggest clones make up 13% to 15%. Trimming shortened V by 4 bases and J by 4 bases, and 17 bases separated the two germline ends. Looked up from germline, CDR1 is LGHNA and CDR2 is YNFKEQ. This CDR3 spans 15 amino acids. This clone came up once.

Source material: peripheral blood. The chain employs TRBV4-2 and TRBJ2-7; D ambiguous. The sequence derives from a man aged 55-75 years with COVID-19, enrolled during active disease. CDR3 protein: CASSPPAQASYEQYF. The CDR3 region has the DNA TGTGCCAGCAGCCCCCCGGCCCAGGCTTCTTACGAGCAGTACTTC.